Below are 7 T cell receptor beta chains sequenced from a single sample in a study of T cell clones after liver transplantation. Only in-frame clones appear in the TCRdb table, and some are missing; sequencing was by immunoSEQ multiplex PCR. The sample yields around 71,000 clones, about four fifths seen once. Here the sequenced sample was CD4+ T cells from blood, taken 12 months after liver transplant. The receptors shown here come from a human patient who received a liver transplant. The T cells may come from the graft donor.

The chain combines TRBV6-1 with TRBJ1-3, with TRBD1 matching 11 bases. The junction had 8 bases not matched to a gene; V was cut back by 3 bases and J by 4 bases. From germline, CDR1 is MNHNS and CDR2 SASEGT. The length of the CDR3 is 17 residues. In DNA, the CDR3 is TGTGCCAGCAGTGAGGAGGACAGGGGGCTAGGAGGAAACACCATATATTTT. This encodes CASSEEDRGLGGNTIYF.

J is TRBJ2-2 and V is TRBV7-7; the D gene is possibly TRBD2 (5 bases). The CDR3 extends over 14 amino acids. Per the germline V gene, CDR1 is SSHAT and CDR2 is FNYEAQ (reference sequence). Deletions cut 5 bases from V and 4 bases from J, with 11 bases between. CDR3 nucleotide sequence: TGTGCCAGCAGCCCGTCGGGGATCACCGGGGAGCTGTTTTTT. Its translation is CASSPSGITGELFF.

V usage is TRBV28 and J usage is TRBJ2-5, with 8 positions matching TRBD2. This CDR3 is 15 amino acids long. The J segment lost 4 bases and the V segment lost 7 bases, leaving 11 bases of the junction unmatched. CDR1 is MDHEN and CDR2 is SYDVKM in the germline V gene. This CDR3 reads CASTRGGFGGETQYF. DNA of the CDR3: TGTGCCAGCACTCGGGGGGGATTTGGGGGAGAGACCCAGTACTTC.

The rearrangement uses TRBV7-2 and TRBJ2-5; no reliable D call. The CDR3 length is 13 residues. Germline V gives CDR1 SGHTA, CDR2 FQGNSA. The ends were cut back, 5 bases at V and 1 base at J, with 8 bases in the middle. The CDR3 sequence: CASSVGAQETQYF. Here the CDR3 DNA reads TGTGCCAGCAGCGTAGGCGCCCAAGAGACCCAGTACTTC.

This chain joins TRBV7-2 and TRBJ2-7; tentatively, D is TRBD1 (6 bases). The CDR3 sequence is 14 residues long. The V end lost 4 bases, the J end lost 3 bases, and 13 bases lay between the germline ends. In germline, CDR1 is SGHTA, CDR2 FQGNSA. CDR3 in amino acids: CASSSQGFGYEQYF. Here the CDR3 DNA reads TGTGCCAGCAGCTCCCAGGGGTTTGGCTACGAGCAGTACTTC.

The J gene is TRBJ1-4, the V gene TRBV6-1, with unresolved D. CDR3 length: 14 residues. Germline V gene data show CDR1 as MNHNS and CDR2 as SASEGT. V was shortened by 0 bases and J by 5 bases, with 7 bases between the two germline ends. The CDR3 loop reads CASSEAGGNEKLFF. Written as DNA, the CDR3 is TGTGCCAGCAGTGAAGCGGGAGGGAATGAAAAACTGTTTTTT.

Written as DNA, the CDR3 is TGCGCCAGCAGCTTATCCGGGACTAGAGCAGATACGCAGTATTTT. Protein sequence: CASSLSGTRADTQYF. The rearrangement links TRBV5-1 to TRBJ2-3; 8 bases agree with TRBD2. This CDR3 contains 15 residues. V was pared by 2 bases and J by 4 bases, with 6 bases of the junction left unmatched. The germline CDR1 and CDR2 sequences are SGHRS and YFSETQ.